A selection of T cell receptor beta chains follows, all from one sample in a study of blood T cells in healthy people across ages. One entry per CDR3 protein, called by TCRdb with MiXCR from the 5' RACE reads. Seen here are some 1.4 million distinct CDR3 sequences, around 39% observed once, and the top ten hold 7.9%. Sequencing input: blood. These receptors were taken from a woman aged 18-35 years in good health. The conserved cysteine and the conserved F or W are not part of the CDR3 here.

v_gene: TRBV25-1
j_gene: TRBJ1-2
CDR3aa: ASSGWGNGYT

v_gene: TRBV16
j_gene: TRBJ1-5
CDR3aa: ASSQWAGNQPQH

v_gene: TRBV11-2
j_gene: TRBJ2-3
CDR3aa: ASSLVPSGTGTDTQY

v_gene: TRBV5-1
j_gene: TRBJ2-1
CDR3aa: ASSLSGLGTFYNEQF

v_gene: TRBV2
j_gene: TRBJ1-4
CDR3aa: ASTKQGNEKLF

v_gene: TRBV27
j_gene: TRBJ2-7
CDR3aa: ASSGTSRGEQY

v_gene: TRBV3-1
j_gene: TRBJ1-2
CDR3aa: ASSQVDGGYGYT

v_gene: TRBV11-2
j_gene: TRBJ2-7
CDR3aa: ASSSGMGTGTDYEQY

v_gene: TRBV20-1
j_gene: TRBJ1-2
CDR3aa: SASFQVYGYT

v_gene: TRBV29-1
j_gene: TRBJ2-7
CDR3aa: SVVGGSYEQY